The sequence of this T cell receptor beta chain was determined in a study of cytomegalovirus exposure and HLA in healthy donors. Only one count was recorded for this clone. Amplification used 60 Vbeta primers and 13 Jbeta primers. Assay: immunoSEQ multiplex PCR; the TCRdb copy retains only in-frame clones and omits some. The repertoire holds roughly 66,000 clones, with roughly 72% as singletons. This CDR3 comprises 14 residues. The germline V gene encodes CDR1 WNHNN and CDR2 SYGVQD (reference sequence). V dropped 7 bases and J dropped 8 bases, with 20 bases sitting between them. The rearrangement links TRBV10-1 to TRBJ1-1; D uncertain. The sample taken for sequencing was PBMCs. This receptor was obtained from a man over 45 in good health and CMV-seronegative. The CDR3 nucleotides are TGCGCCAGCACCCCCTTCCGGGTGAAGTTGGAAGCTTTCTTT. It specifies CASTPFRVKLEAFF.